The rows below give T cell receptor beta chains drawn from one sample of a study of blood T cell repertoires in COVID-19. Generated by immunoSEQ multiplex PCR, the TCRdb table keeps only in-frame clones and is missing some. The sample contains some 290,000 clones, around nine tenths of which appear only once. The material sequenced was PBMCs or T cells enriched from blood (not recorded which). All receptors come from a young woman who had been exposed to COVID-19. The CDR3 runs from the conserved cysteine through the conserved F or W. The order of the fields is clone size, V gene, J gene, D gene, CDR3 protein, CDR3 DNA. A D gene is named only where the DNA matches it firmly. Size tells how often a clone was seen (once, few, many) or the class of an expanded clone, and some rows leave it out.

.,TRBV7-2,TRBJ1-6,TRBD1,CASSLDGTGNNSPLHF,TGTGCCAGCAGCTTAGATGGGACAGGCAATAATTCACCCCTCCACTTT
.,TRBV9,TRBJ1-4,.,CASSVAGATNEKLFF,TGTGCCAGCAGCGTAGCGGGTGCAACTAATGAAAAACTGTTTTTT
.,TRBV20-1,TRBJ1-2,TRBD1,CSASPGTGAANYGYTF,TGCAGTGCTAGTCCCGGGACAGGGGCCGCTAACTATGGCTACACCTTC
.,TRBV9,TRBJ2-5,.,CASSVDQGGGQETQYF,TGTGCCAGCAGCGTAGACCAGGGGGGAGGCCAAGAGACCCAGTACTTC
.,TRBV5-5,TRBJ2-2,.,CASSTANTGELFF,TGTGCCAGCAGTACGGCGAACACCGGGGAGCTGTTTTTT
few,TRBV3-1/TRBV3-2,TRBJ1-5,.,CASSQGANQPQHF,TGTGCCAGCAGCCAAGGGGCAAATCAGCCCCAGCATTTT
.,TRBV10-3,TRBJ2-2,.,CAISEARRRGELFF,TGTGCCATCAGTGAGGCTAGACGCCGCGGGGAGCTGTTTTTT
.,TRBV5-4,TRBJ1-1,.,CASSRTGWDTEAFF,TGTGCCAGCAGCCGAACGGGGTGGGACACTGAAGCTTTCTTT
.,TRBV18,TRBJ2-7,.,CASSPNLSYEQYF,TGTGCCAGCTCACCTAATCTATCCTACGAGCAGTACTTC
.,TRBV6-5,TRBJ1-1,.,CATRGGWRGTEAFF,TGTGCGACCCGGGGGGGCTGGAGGGGCACTGAAGCTTTCTTT
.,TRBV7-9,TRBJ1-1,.,CASSIPRERMEAFF,TGTGCCAGCTCCATCCCCCGGGAGCGCATGGAAGCTTTCTTT
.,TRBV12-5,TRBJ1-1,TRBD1,CASGLTGVLRKAFF,TGTGCTAGTGGTTTGACAGGGGTCCTTCGTAAAGCTTTCTTT
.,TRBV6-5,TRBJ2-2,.,CASSYFSLEAGELFF,TGTGCCAGCAGTTACTTCTCCCTGGAGGCCGGGGAGCTGTTTTTT
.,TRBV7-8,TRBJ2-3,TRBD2,CASSALGVAGGLSTDTQYF,TGTGCCAGCAGCGCCCTCGGGGTAGCGGGGGGTCTTAGCACAGATACGCAGTATTTT
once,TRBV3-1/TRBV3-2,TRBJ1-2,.,CASSHPEARLFYGYTF,TGTGCCAGCAGCCACCCCGAAGCCAGACTGTTCTATGGCTACACCTTC
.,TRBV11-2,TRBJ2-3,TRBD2,CASNLDLAGGADTQYF,TGTGCCAGCAACCTCGACCTAGCGGGGGGTGCAGATACGCAGTATTTT
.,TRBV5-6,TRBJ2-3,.,CASTLSNTDTQYF,TGTGCCAGCACCTTATCTAACACAGATACGCAGTATTTT
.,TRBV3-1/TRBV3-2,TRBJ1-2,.,CASSPRPVLGYTF,TGTGCCAGCAGCCCGCGCCCGGTGCTGGGCTACACCTTC
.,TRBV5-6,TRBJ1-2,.,CASSLGQGPYGYTF,TGTGCCAGCAGCTTGGGTCAGGGCCCCTATGGCTACACCTTC
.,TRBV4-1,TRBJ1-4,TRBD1,CASSQEDRPNKLFF,TGCGCCAGCAGCCAAGAGGACAGGCCGAATAAACTGTTTTTT
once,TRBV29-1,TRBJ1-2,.,CSVDRDGYTF,TGCAGCGTCGACAGAGATGGCTACACCTTC
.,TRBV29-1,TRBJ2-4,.,CSALGGIQYF,TGCAGCGCCCTAGGGGGCATTCAGTACTTC
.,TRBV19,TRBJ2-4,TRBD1,CASSMGQIAKNIQYF,TGTGCCAGTAGTATGGGACAGATAGCCAAAAACATTCAGTACTTC
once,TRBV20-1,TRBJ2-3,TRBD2,CSASDSGLAGGLADTQYF,TGCAGTGCTAGTGACTCGGGACTAGCGGGGGGGCTGGCAGATACGCAGTATTTT
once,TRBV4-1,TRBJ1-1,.,CASSRELRNTEAFF,TGCGCCAGCAGCCGCGAGCTAAGGAACACTGAAGCTTTCTTT
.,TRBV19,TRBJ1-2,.,CASTPHKEGGYGYTF,TGTGCCAGTACCCCACATAAGGAGGGTGGCTATGGCTACACCTTC
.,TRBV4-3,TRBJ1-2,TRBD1,CASSQVPPDRRNGYTF,TGCGCCAGCAGCCAAGTCCCCCCGGACAGGAGGAATGGCTACACCTTC
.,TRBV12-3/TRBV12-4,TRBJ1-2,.,CASRGRDYGYTF,TGTGCCAGCAGAGGCAGGGACTATGGCTACACCTTC
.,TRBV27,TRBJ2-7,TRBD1,CASSRTPGTGGHEQYF,TGTGCCAGCAGTCGCACCCCCGGGACAGGGGGCCACGAGCAGTACTTC
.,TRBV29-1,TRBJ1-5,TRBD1,CSVAGTGDYSNQPQHF,TGCAGCGTTGCCGGGACAGGAGATTATAGCAATCAGCCCCAGCATTTT
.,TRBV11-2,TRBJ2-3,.,CASSFGFEATQYF,TGTGCCAGCAGCTTTGGATTTGAGGCTACGCAGTATTTT
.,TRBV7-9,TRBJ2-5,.,CASSPPGELGTQYF,TGTGCCAGCAGCCCGCCAGGGGAACTGGGGACCCAGTACTTC
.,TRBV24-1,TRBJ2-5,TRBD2,CATSDFGREGGGFLRWKTQYF,TGTGCCACCAGTGATTTCGGGAGGGAAGGAGGGGGATTTTTAAGATGGAAGACCCAGTACTTC
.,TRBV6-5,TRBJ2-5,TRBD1,CASSYGQGETQYF,TGTGCCAGCAGTTACGGACAGGGTGAGACCCAGTACTTC
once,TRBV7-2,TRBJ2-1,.,CASSLVWQAYNEQFF,TGTGCCAGCAGCTTAGTTTGGCAGGCCTACAATGAGCAGTTCTTC
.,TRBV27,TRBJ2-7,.,CASSLPGAPHYEQYF,TGTGCCAGCAGCCTCCCAGGGGCCCCGCACTACGAGCAGTACTTC
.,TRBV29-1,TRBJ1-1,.,CSASQGTNTEAFF,TGCAGCGCCTCACAGGGTACGAACACTGAAGCTTTCTTT
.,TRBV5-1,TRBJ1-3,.,CASSQGSGNTIYF,TGCGCCAGCAGTCAGGGCTCTGGAAACACCATATATTTT
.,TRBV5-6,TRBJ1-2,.,CASSLPDSYYGYTF,TGTGCCAGCAGCTTGCCGGACAGTTACTATGGCTACACCTTC
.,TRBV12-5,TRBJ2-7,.,CASRRGSSDEQYF,TGTGCTAGCAGGCGGGGTAGTTCCGACGAGCAGTACTTC
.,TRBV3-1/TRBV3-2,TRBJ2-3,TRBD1,CASSQETEGAGDTQYF,TGTGCCAGCAGCCAAGAGACCGAGGGGGCAGGAGATACGCAGTATTTT
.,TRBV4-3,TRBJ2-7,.,CASSQDLRYEQYF,TGCGCCAGCAGCCAAGATTTGCGGTACGAGCAGTACTTC
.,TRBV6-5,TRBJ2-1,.,CAGASARGTYNEQFF,TGTGCCGGAGCCTCGGCGCGGGGCACCTACAATGAGCAGTTCTTC
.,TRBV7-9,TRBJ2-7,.,CASSFSRTGNSYEQYF,TGTGCCAGCAGCTTTTCTCGAACAGGAAACTCCTACGAGCAGTACTTC
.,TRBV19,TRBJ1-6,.,CASSEDSYNSPLHF,TGTGCCAGTAGTGAGGACAGTTATAATTCACCCCTCCACTTT
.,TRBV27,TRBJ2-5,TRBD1,CATSRDRGQETQYF,TGTGCCACCTCGAGGGACAGGGGGCAAGAGACCCAGTACTTC